This T cell receptor (beta chain) comes out of a study of cytomegalovirus exposure and HLA in healthy donors. As for the study in general: Earlier work reported 100 million to 130 million unique TCR beta sequences from some 170 million T cells. Findings and limits, study-wide: Productive rates of about 87% or about 30% were seen for most TCR beta V segments in an earlier analysis.

The PCR had 60 Vbeta and 13 Jbeta primers. In the study's own analysis: A later analysis tallied tens of millions of unique TCR beta chains, around 12 million of them shared. Produced via immunoSEQ multiplex PCR; TCRdb's table is partial and in-frame only. V, J and clone size are taken as reported in that table, and D and trimming were inferred from the DNA itself. This sample has roughly 130,000 clones; 65% to 75% occur once, and the top ten carry nearly 6%. When sampled, the donors appeared nominally healthy, though they likely had unrecorded immune exposures. This clone was seen more than once but under ten times. Its target is not known. V shed 5 bases and J 2 bases; nucleotides not matched to a gene: 12. Germline CDR1 is LNHDA and CDR2 is SQIVND (reference sequence). There are 17 residues in the CDR3.

The TCR was taken from a woman in her forties or fifties in good health and CMV-seropositive. The chain combines TRBV19 with TRBJ2-3, with 8 positions matching TRBD2. The sequenced material came from PBMCs. CDR3 coding DNA: TGTGCCAGTAGTCCCCGTGGGAGCGGGGGCCACACAGATACGCAGTATTTT. Amino acid sequence: CASSPRGSGGHTDTQYF.